This T cell receptor (beta chain) was retrieved from a study of T cell responses to AZD1222 COVID-19 vaccine listed by TCRdb under 2021. Concerning the study at large: Because spike-specific TCR depth and breadth did not differ between the two schedules, AZD1222 recipients who got a second dose at roughly 4 weeks were pooled with those who got a second dose at roughly 12 weeks. A total of 233 trial participants underwent TCR sequencing, of whom approximately 210 received two doses of AZD1222 and some 25 received two doses of the MenACWY control vaccine. Trial participants were enrolled by age into 18-55, 56-69 and 70-plus year subgroups, with roughly 150, 30 and 60 TCR-sequenced participants respectively. What the research found in general, with its limitations: Spike-specific TCR breadth and depth rose significantly after two AZD1222 doses compared with day 0 and with MenACWY recipients. Most participants were white British and females outnumbered males, and the authors suggested that clonal diversity may have been underestimated. No day 14 peak-response samples were available, so repertoires were characterized only after the peak T cell response. Conclusions about previously exposed vaccinees are limited, since just 6 or 7 AZD1222 recipients were seropositive for SARS-CoV-2 at baseline. The 56-69-year group was small, and its depth increase did not reach significance, likely because of low power. Reportedly, almost half of the unique spike-specific TCRs recognized epitopes lying outside the regions that are mutated in the B.1.351 and B.1.1.7 variants. The whole spike protein was spanned by vaccine-associated CD4 TCRs, and dominant responses were seen in regions 160-218 and 743-854.

There are 16 amino acids in the CDR3, from cysteine to phenylalanine inclusive. Just CDR3 DNA is preserved here, 48 bases in frame from base 1. The V end gives up 3 bases and the J end 3 bases, leaving 14 bases in the junction not matched to a gene. CDR1 and CDR2 are read off the germline V gene (reference sequence) as GTSNPN and SVGIG. A word on this clone: Its binding antigen is unknown. Base qualities are not at hand, and no much larger clone is one base apart.

In light of the paper, this sample's time point label describes: baseline before first vaccination. The vaccinee samples were drawn from two UK trials, COV001 and COV002, one of which was a single-blind randomized controlled phase 2/3 trial testing AZD1222 (ChAdOx1 nCoV-19) in healthy adults. For TCRbeta chain sequencing, PBMC samples were collected from trial participants at day 0 and at day 28 after the second dose. The CDR3 regions of human TCRbeta chains were analyzed by immunosequencing. From the authors' description of their analysis: TCRs in the repertoires were matched against a reference library of SARS-CoV-2-specific TCRs that had been generated with the MIRA antigen-specificity platform. Breadth was defined as the fraction of unique TCRs that were SARS-CoV-2-associated, and depth was defined as the fraction of total T cells that were SARS-CoV-2-associated. Using the MIRA data, every spike-specific TCR was mapped to the spike region that the TCR reacted to and assigned to either a CD4 or a CD8 class. Log10-transformed breadth and depth values were compared by one-way ANOVA with Sidak's multiple comparisons tests. This immuneACCESS table, as held by TCRdb, lists in-frame sequences with V and J called but not all clones. Of the missing ones, under half trace to an unresolved V gene in checked studies; the others have no known cause. The V and J calls and the clone size are those of that table, but D and trimming were determined from the DNA. The sample table records 150,000 to 200,000 clones; 80% to 90% of these occur just once. Roughly 6% of the sample goes to the ten largest clones.

The TCR originated in an adult in good health. Rearrangement joined TRBV30 to TRBJ2-7, with TRBD1 matching 7 junction bases. The sample in question was peripheral blood, obtained on day 0 of AZD1222 vaccination. The DNA reads TGTGCCTGGAGCCGATCCCGTGGGACAGTAGTCTACGAGCAGTACTTC. This gives the protein CAWSRSRGTVVYEQYF.